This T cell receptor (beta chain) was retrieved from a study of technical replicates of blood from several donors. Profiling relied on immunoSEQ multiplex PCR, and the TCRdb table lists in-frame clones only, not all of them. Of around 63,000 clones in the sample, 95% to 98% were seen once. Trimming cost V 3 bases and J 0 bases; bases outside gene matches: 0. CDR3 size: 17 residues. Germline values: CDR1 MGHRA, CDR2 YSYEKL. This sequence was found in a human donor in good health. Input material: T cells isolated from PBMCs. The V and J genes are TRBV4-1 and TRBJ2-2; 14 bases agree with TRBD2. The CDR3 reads CASSQGLAGANTGELFF. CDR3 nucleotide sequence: TGCGCCAGCAGCCAGGGACTAGCGGGGGCGAACACCGGGGAGCTGTTTTTT.